The sequence of this T cell receptor (beta chain) was determined in a study of T cell repertoires in ileal Crohn's disease. Using immunoSEQ multiplex PCR, the repertoire was profiled, and TCRdb retains in-frame clones only, with some absent. Of roughly 60,000 clones in the sample, roughly 89% were seen once. Indicated time point: neoterminal ileum biopsy at postoperative endoscopy, about 6 months after surgery. The sequenced sample consisted of ileal tissue. This receptor was taken from an adult with Crohn's disease.

CDR3 DNA: TGTGCCAGCTCACCATCGGGGGGGGCGGCCTCCAGAGAAGCTTTCTTT. Translated, it gives CASSPSGGAASREAFF. This chain links TRBV18 with TRBJ1-1; possible D gene TRBD1, 6 bases. V dropped 2 bases and J dropped 8 bases, with 21 bases sitting between them. CDR1 and CDR2 from the germline V gene are KGHSH and LQKENI. CDR3 length equals 16 residues. Full variable domain (missing parts from reference TRBV18 and TRBJ1-1): NAGVMQNPRHLVRRRGQEARLRCSPMKGHSHVYWYRQLPEEGLKFMVYLQKENIIDESGMPKERFSAEFPKEGPSILRIQQVVRGDSAAYFCASSPSGGAASREAFFGQGTRLTVV.